The TCR beta chain under discussion was sequenced for a study of blood T cell repertoires in COVID-19 (dated by TCRdb to the early 2020s). Study-wide context: Samples from collaborators originated in the United States, Italy and Spain and spanned both the acute and convalescent phases of COVID-19. The samples were drawn from the first 160 participants of the ongoing ImmuneRACE study and from over 950 subjects provided by 6 global collaborators. The repertoires were made available in a free public database intended to serve as a resource for research on the immune response to SARS-CoV-2. Nearly every sample came with metadata listing a de-identified subject ID, COVID-19 status, age in years and sex. Deeply sampled blood TCRbeta repertoires from subjects exposed to, actively infected with, or recovered from COVID-19 were included in the dataset. The prospective study material was composed of cDNA or gDNA derived from T cells, B-cell-depleted T cells, or PBMCs. HLA class I and class II types, where available, came from metadata supplied by the sample provider rather than from assay-based typing. Here is what the overall study found, with its caveats: Clinical and demographic metadata were provided uncurated, with the amount varying by source and participant.

As for this clone: Its recognized antigen is unknown. Per-nucleotide qualities are absent, and no much larger clonotype sits a single base away.

In the prospective study, participants were about 18 to 100 years old, resided in approximately 25 geographic areas of the United States, and were enrolled through a virtual design. In the prospective study, cohorts were assigned on the basis of participant-reported clinical history obtained from a screening survey and a study questionnaire. Mobile phlebotomists in the prospective study collected whole blood, serum and a nasopharyngeal or oropharyngeal swab from every participant. Prospective study participants could optionally give additional blood draws and questionnaires over an approximately two-month period. Prospective study blood samples were shipped either frozen or at room temperature before DNA extraction. The germline V gene (reference sequence) gives CDR1 as MNHEY and CDR2 as SMNVEV. V and J are trimmed by 6 bases and 0 bases, and the gene matches miss 4 bases of the junction. From cysteine to phenylalanine, the CDR3 is 14 amino acids long. Just the 42-base CDR3 DNA is kept, in frame starting at base 1.

TCRbeta CDR3 regions were amplified from genomic DNA using the immunoSEQ Assay, a bias-controlled multiplex PCR. In the authors' own workflow: Within the assay, amplification of reference gene primers was used to estimate how many nucleated cells each sample contained. Sequence reads were collapsed and filtered to measure the absolute abundance of every unique TCRbeta CDR3 rearrangement. For each sample, productive Simpson clonality was calculated by taking the square root of Simpson's diversity index across productive rearrangements. TCRdb provides this immuneACCESS table in a form limited to in-frame rearrangements. Some clones are lacking; in checked studies, under half of them reflect an unresolved V gene, and why the rest are absent is not known. V and J calls and clone size come straight from that table; D and trimming were deduced from the DNA. Here the sample has 400,000 to 550,000 clones; roughly nine tenths occur a single time. The biggest ten clones account for around 1.8% of the sample.

The sequenced material came from PBMCs or T cells enriched from blood (not recorded which). The chain was built from TRBV27 and TRBJ1-1; TRBD1 fits 7 bases in the junction. The sequence derives from a woman aged 18 to 35 with acute COVID-19. The DNA sequence is as follows: TGTGCCAGCAGCTGGGGACAGATGAACACTGAAGCTTTCTTT. Its coded protein is CASSWGQMNTEAFF.